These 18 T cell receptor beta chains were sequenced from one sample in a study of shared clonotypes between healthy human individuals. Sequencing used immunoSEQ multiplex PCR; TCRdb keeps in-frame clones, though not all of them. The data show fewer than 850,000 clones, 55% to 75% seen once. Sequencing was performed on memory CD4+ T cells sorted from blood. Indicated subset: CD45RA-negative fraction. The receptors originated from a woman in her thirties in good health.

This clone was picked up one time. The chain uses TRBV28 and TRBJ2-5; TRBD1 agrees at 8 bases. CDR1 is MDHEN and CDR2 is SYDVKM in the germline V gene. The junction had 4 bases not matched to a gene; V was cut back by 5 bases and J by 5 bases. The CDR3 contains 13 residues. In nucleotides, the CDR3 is TGTGCCAGCAGTATGACAGGGGTGGAGACCCAGTACTTC. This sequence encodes CASSMTGVETQYF.

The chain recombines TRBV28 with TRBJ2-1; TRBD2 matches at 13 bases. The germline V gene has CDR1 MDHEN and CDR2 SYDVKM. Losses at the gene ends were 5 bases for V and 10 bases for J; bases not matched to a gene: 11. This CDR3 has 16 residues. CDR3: CASSLKTGLAGLEQFF. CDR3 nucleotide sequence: TGTGCCAGCAGTCTCAAAACGGGACTAGCGGGATTGGAGCAGTTCTTC. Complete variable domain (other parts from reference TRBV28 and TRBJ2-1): DVKVTQSSRYLVKRTGEKVFLECVQDMDHENMFWYRQDPGLGLRLIYFSYDVKMKEKGDIPEGYSVSREKKERFSLILESASTNQTSMYLCASSLKTGLAGLEQFFGPGTRLTVL.

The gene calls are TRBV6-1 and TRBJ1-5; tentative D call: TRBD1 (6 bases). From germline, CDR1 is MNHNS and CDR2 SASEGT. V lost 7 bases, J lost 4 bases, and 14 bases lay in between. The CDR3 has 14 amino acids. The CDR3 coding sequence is TGTGCCAGCACCGTTTGGGACACAAATCAGCCCCAGCATTTT. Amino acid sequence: CASTVWDTNQPQHF.

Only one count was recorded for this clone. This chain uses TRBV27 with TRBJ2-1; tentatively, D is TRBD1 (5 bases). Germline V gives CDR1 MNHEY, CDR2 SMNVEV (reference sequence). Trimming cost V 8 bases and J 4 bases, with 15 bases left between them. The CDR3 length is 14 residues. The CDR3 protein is CASGIGVGYNEQFF. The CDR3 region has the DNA TGTGCCAGCGGGATAGGGGTGGGATACAATGAGCAGTTCTTC.

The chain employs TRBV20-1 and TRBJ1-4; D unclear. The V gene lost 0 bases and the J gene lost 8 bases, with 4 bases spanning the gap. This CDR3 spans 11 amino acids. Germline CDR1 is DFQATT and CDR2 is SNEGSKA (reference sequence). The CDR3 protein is CSARDQEKLFF. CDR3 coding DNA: TGCAGTGCTAGAGATCAAGAAAAACTGTTTTTT.

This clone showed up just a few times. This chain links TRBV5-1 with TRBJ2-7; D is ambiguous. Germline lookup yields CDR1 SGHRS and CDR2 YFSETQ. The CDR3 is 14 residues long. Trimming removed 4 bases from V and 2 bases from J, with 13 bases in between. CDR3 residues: CASSLQGVPYEQYF. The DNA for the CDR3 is TGCGCCAGCAGCCTGCAAGGTGTTCCCTACGAGCAGTACTTC.

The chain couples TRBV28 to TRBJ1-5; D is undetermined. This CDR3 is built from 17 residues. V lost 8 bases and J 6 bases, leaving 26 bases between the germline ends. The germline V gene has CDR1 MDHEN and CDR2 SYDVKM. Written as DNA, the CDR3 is TGTGCCAGCCGTTATCGGGGAATGCGGAGGTTGGGTCAGCCCCAGCATTTT. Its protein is CASRYRGMRRLGQPQHF.

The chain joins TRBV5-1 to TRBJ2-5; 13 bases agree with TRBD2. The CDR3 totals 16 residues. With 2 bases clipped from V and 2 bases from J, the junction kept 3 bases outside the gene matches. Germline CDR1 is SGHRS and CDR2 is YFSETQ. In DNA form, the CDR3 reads TGCGCCAGCAGCTTCCTGGGACTAGCGGGACAAGAGACCCAGTACTTC. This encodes CASSFLGLAGQETQYF.

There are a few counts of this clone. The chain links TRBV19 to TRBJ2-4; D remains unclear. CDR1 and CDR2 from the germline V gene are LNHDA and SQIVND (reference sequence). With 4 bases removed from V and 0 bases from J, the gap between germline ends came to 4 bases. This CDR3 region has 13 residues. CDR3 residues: CASSSLAKNIQYF. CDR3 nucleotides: TGTGCCAGTAGTAGTTTAGCCAAAAACATTCAGTACTTC.

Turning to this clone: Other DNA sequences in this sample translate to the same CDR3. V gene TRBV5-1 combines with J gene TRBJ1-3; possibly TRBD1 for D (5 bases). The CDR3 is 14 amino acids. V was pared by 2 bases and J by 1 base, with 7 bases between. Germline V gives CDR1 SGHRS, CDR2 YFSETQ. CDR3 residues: CASSLGTSGNTIYF. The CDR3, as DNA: TGCGCCAGCAGCTTAGGGACTTCTGGAAACACCATATATTTT.

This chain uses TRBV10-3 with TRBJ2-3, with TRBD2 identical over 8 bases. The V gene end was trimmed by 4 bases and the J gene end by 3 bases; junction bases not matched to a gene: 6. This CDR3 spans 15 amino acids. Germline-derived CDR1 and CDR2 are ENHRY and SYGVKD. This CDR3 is CAISGAGVLTDTQYF. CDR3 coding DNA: TGTGCCATCAGTGGAGCGGGAGTCTTGACAGATACGCAGTATTTT.

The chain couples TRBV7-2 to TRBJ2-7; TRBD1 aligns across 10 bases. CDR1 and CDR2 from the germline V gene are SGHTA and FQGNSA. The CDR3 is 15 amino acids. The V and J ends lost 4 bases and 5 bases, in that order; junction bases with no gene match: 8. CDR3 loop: CASSSGQGKYDEQYF. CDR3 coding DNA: TGTGCCAGCAGCTCGGGACAGGGGAAGTACGACGAGCAGTACTTC.

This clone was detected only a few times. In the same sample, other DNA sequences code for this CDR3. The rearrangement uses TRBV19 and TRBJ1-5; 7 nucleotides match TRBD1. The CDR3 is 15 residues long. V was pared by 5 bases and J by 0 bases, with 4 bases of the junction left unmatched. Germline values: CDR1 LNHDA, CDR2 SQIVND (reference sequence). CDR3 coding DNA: TGTGCCAGTAGTCCTGGGACAGCTAGCAATCAGCCCCAGCATTTT. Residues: CASSPGTASNQPQHF.

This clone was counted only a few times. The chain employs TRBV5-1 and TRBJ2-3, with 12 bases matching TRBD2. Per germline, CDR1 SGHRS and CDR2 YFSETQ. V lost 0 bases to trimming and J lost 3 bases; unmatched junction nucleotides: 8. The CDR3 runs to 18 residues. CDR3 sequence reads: CASSLVTSGRFRTDTQYF. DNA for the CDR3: TGCGCCAGCAGCTTGGTTACTAGCGGGAGGTTCCGGACAGATACGCAGTATTTT.

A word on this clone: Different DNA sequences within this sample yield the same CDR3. DNA of the CDR3: TGTGCCAGCAGTTTTAGTCGGTATTATGGCTACACCTTC. Protein sequence: CASSFSRYYGYTF. V gene TRBV28 combines with J gene TRBJ1-2; D is undetermined. The CDR3 sequence is 13 residues long. Germline V CDR1 and CDR2: MDHEN, SYDVKM. V lost 3 bases and J 5 bases, leaving 10 bases between the germline ends.

The CDR3, as DNA: TGTGCCAGCAGCTTGTCCGGGAGACAGTACGAGCAGTACTTC. Residues: CASSLSGRQYEQYF. V usage is TRBV5-6 and J usage is TRBJ2-7; maybe TRBD2 (6 bases). The germline gives CDR1 SGHDT, CDR2 YYEEEE. This CDR3 region has 14 residues. V lost 1 base to trimming and J lost 4 bases, with 12 bases between them.

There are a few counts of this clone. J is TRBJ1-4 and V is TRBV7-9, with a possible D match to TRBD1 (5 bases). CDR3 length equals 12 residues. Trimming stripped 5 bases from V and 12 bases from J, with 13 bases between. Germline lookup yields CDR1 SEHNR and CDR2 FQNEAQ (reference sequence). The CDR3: CASSRGQGQLFF. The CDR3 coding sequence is TGTGCCAGCAGCCGGGGTCAGGGACAACTGTTTTTT.

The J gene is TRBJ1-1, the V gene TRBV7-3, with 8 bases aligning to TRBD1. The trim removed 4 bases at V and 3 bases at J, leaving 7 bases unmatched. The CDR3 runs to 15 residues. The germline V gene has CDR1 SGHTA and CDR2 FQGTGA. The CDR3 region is CASSWTGKLDTEAFF. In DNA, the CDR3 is TGTGCCAGCAGCTGGACAGGGAAGTTAGACACTGAAGCTTTCTTT.